This T cell receptor beta chain comes out of a study of CD8 T cells in Susac syndrome (dated by TCRdb to between 2017 and 2020). The study in broad terms: Repertoire sequencing was used to test whether CD8+ T cell activation and differentiation in Susac syndrome was antigen driven. Clonality of the CD8+ T cell repertoire was compared between more than 10 healthy donors, roughly 14 Susac syndrome patients and around 16 multiple sclerosis patients.

As concerns this clonotype: The target of this receptor is not known. No base quality information exists; no much larger clone differs at one position.

Overall study results and their limits: The number of individuals in the TCR sequencing and HLA analysis was acknowledged as relatively small.

V gives up 5 bases and J gives up 0 bases, and the segment between their germline ends measures 10 bases. The CDR3 spans 14 residues, from the cysteine through the phenylalanine. The sequence is cut down to CDR3 DNA, 42 bases in frame from base 1. The germline V gene encodes CDR1 SNHLY and CDR2 FYNNEI. RNA was extracted using the RNeasy kit, and about 0.5 to 1 ug of the RNA was reverse transcribed with random hexamers. The immunoSEQ multiplex PCR assay, covering 54 Vbeta and 13 Jbeta segments, was used to amplify TCR beta CDR3 regions. Bias from PCR amplification was corrected by using a synthetic template baseline for primer optimization and for computational correction. The authors' analysis ran thus. Reads were annotated to V, D and J genes per IMGT and analyzed with immunoSEQ Analyzer, keeping only productive sequences. To calculate clonality, Shannon entropy was normalized by log2 of the number of productive unique sequences and then subtracted from one. For each patient and control, public and private clones were evaluated within the 100 most prevalent clones. Susac-specific clones were defined as absent from healthy and MS cohorts, 1052 published viral clones and other ImmuneACCESS disease sequences. TCRdb handled the public reads itself, with Q25 trimming in fastp and clone calling in MiXCR, and kept productive beta chains. Rows with one shared CDR3 protein collapse into an entry with the most common genes and DNA. For this entry, the V and J calls and clone size follow TCRdb and not the study's own pipeline. The sample includes 130,000 or so distinct CDR3 sequences, with around 91% observed a single time. The ten largest clones capture approximately 0.24% of the sample.

Peripheral blood CD8+ and CD4+ T cells from healthy donors, Susac syndrome patients and multiple sclerosis patients were profiled by high-throughput TCR beta sequencing. Multiple sclerosis controls were treatment-naive patients with stable or active relapsing-remitting disease fulfilling revised McDonald criteria. CD8+ TEMRA cells were enriched by FACS, while bulk CD8+ and CD4+ T cells were purified by magnetic negative isolation. Blood was collected in EDTA tubes and processed within 24 hours, with PBMCs isolated through density gradient centrifugation. PBMCs destined for TCR sequencing were cryopreserved in liquid nitrogen and later thawed in a 37 °C water bath. The sorted or isolated CD4+, CD8+ and CD8+ TEMRA cells reached a purity of at least 90%.

The sequencing input was CD8+ T cells from PBMCs. The sequence is built from TRBV2 and TRBJ1-1; TRBD1 could be the D gene, as 5 bases match. This sequence originates from a human donor with multiple sclerosis. The nucleotides are TGTGCCAGCAGTCGGACATGGATGAACACTGAAGCTTTCTTT. It codes for CASSRTWMNTEAFF. Reference TRBV2 and TRBJ1-1 proteins supply the regions before and after the CDR3; the full variable domain is: EPEVTQTPSHQVTQMGQEVILRCVPISNHLYFYWYRQILGQKVEFLVSFYNNEISEKSEIFDDQFSVERPDGSNFTLKIRSTKLEDSAMYFCASSRTWMNTEAFFGQGTRLTVV.